This is a list of T cell receptor beta chains from one sample in a study of blood T cell repertoires in COVID-19. Clones were read by immunoSEQ multiplex PCR, and TCRdb kept only the in-frame ones, dropping some. The sample lists under 300,000 clones, 80% to 90% occurring once. Material: PBMCs or T cells enriched from blood (not recorded which). Receptors originate from a woman aged 45-59 years who had recovered from COVID-19. CDR3s include the opening cysteine and the closing phenylalanine or tryptophan. Fields, in order: clone size, V gene, D gene, J gene, CDR3 protein, CDR3 DNA. A D gene is named only where the DNA matches it firmly. Size tells how often a clone was seen (once, few, many) or the class of an expanded clone, and some rows leave it out.

size: NA; V: TRBV5-1; D: TRBD1; J: TRBJ2-7; CDR3: CASSLQGANEQYF; DNA: TGCGCCAGCAGCTTGCAGGGGGCTAACGAGCAGTACTTC
size: NA; V: TRBV7-9; D: TRBD1; J: TRBJ1-6; CDR3: CASSLSGGGSPLHF; DNA: TGTGCCAGCAGCTTATCAGGGGGTGGTTCACCCCTCCACTTT
size: NA; V: TRBV5-1; D: TRBD2; J: TRBJ2-1; CDR3: CASSFGERGLAGLDEQFF; DNA: TGCGCCAGCAGCTTTGGGGAGAGAGGACTAGCGGGATTGGATGAGCAGTTCTTC
size: NA; V: TRBV29-1; D: NA; J: TRBJ1-5; CDR3: CSVVTGVGQPQHF; DNA: TGCAGCGTTGTAACCGGGGTGGGTCAGCCCCAGCATTTT
size: NA; V: TRBV5-1; D: TRBD1; J: TRBJ1-1; CDR3: CASSLEGQGVTEAFF; DNA: TGCGCCAGCAGCTTGGAAGGACAGGGGGTCACTGAAGCTTTCTTT
size: few; V: TRBV3-1/TRBV3-2; D: TRBD1; J: TRBJ2-6; CDR3: CASTPGTGTSGANVLTF; DNA: TGTGCCAGCACCCCCGGGACAGGGACCTCTGGGGCCAACGTCCTGACTTTC
size: NA; V: TRBV5-1; D: NA; J: TRBJ1-4; CDR3: CASSRDMGPDEKLFF; DNA: TGCGCCAGCAGCCGGGACATGGGTCCAGATGAAAAACTGTTTTTT
size: NA; V: TRBV19; D: NA; J: TRBJ1-4; CDR3: CASSKGQGQEKLFF; DNA: TGTGCCAGTAGTAAGGGCCAGGGTCAAGAAAAACTGTTTTTT
size: NA; V: TRBV5-1; D: TRBD2; J: TRBJ2-2; CDR3: CASSLATSGTGELFF; DNA: TGCGCCAGCAGCTTGGCAACTAGCGGTACCGGGGAGCTGTTTTTT
size: NA; V: TRBV10-3; D: NA; J: TRBJ2-3; CDR3: CAISESRLAADTQYF; DNA: TGTGCCATCAGTGAGTCGAGGCTAGCCGCAGATACGCAGTATTTT
size: few; V: TRBV5-1; D: NA; J: TRBJ1-1; CDR3: CASSLNYRPPGTEAFF; DNA: TGCGCCAGCAGCTTAAATTATCGACCCCCAGGCACTGAAGCTTTCTTT
size: once; V: TRBV6-2/TRBV6-3; D: NA; J: TRBJ1-6; CDR3: CASSYSSQRHTSSPLHF; DNA: TGTGCCAGCAGTTACTCGAGTCAGAGGCACACCTCCTCACCCCTCCACTTT
size: NA; V: TRBV6-5; D: NA; J: TRBJ1-2; CDR3: CASSYSTQGYGYTF; DNA: TGTGCCAGCAGTTACTCGACCCAGGGGTATGGCTACACCTTC
size: NA; V: TRBV25-1; D: TRBD1; J: TRBJ1-4; CDR3: CASSAGQAVNEKLFF; DNA: TGTGCCAGCAGTGCCGGACAGGCCGTTAATGAAAAACTGTTTTTT
size: NA; V: TRBV7-2; D: NA; J: TRBJ1-1; CDR3: CASSLLGGTTEAFF; DNA: TGTGCCAGCAGCCTGCTGGGAGGGACGACTGAAGCTTTCTTT
size: NA; V: TRBV5-1; D: NA; J: TRBJ2-5; CDR3: CASSFRVDETQYF; DNA: TGCGCCAGCAGCTTCAGGGTCGACGAGACCCAGTACTTC
size: NA; V: TRBV2; D: TRBD2; J: TRBJ2-5; CDR3: CASSEALRGSGIRETQYF; DNA: TGTGCCAGCAGTGAAGCGCTTCGGGGTAGCGGGATACGGGAGACCCAGTACTTC